This TCR beta chain derives from a study of metastatic and nonmetastatic thyroid tumors. Study overall: For malignant and benign thyroid patients, tumor or nodule tissue and blood were the sources whose repertoires were compared. Study conclusions and caveats: Malignant thyroid tumors reportedly exceeded benign nodules significantly in TCR beta diversity, with the difference appearing in blood and tumor.

Concerning this clone: Its antigen is still unknown.

Every patient underwent thyroid surgery untreated. The V gene lost 0 bases and the J gene lost 4 bases, with 12 bases spanning the gap. The CDR3 extends over 15 amino acids. The germline CDR1 and CDR2 sequences are MNHEY and SVGEGT. TCRdb re-clonotyped the PCR reads through MiXCR. The sample has tens of thousands of clones, 20% to 30% seen once. The clonotype comes from a female donor with papillary thyroid cancer or a benign thyroid nodule (not recorded which). Some clones in this sample may be carry-over from other donors' samples. The rearrangement uses TRBV6-2 or TRBV6-3 and TRBJ1-1; the D is unclear. The sample was blood. CDR3 loop: CASSYSGVGGTEAFF. The DNA of the CDR3 is TGTGCCAGCAGTTACTCCGGGGTGGGCGGCACTGAAGCTTTCTTT.